The 26 T cell receptor beta chains in this list originate from one sample, sequenced in a study of a mutant IDH1 vaccine in newly diagnosed glioma. Time point defined: week 5, during vaccination. Mutant IDH1 20-mer peptide, at 300 ug, made up each vaccine dose, with topical imiquimod. For these receptors, no antigen is known. The protocol was immunoSEQ multiplex PCR, while the TCRdb copy is restricted to in-frame clones and leaves out a portion. The table includes around 52,000 clones, around four fifths detected once. The source was PBMCs, collected from a glioma patient whose treatment included an IDH1 peptide vaccine. These receptors came from a woman between 35 and 50 years old with glioma.

The rearrangement uses TRBV7-6 and TRBJ1-1; a weak D match, TRBD1 (6 bases). The V and J ends lost 1 base and 1 base respectively, with 10 bases between them. Germline CDR1 SGHVS, CDR2 FNYEAQ. The CDR3 extends over 15 amino acids. This CDR3 reads CASSLVTGTNTEAFF. In DNA, the CDR3 is TGTGCCAGCAGCTTAGTCACAGGGACGAACACTGAAGCTTTCTTT.

In its sample, this clone was seen once. Other DNA sequences in the sample encode the same CDR3. The chain uses TRBV30 and TRBJ2-5; TRBD2 matches 8 bases. This CDR3 has 12 residues. With 3 bases clipped from V and 5 bases from J, the junction kept 2 bases outside the gene matches. CDR1 and CDR2 from the germline V gene are GTSNPN and SVGIG (reference sequence). The CDR3 loop is CAWSRGGETQYF. The CDR3 DNA reads TGTGCCTGGAGCCGGGGGGGCGAGACCCAGTACTTC.

The chain has TRBV27 and TRBJ2-7; D possibly matches TRBD1 or TRBD2 (7 bases each). The V end lost 7 bases, the J end lost 3 bases, and 16 bases lay between the germline ends. The CDR3 runs 14 residues. Germline-derived CDR1 and CDR2 are MNHEY and SMNVEV (reference sequence). The CDR3 reads CASKRGGGGYEQYF. The CDR3 DNA follows: TGTGCCAGCAAAAGGGGAGGGGGCGGCTACGAGCAGTACTTC.

This clone was seen more than once but under ten times. V is TRBV7-2 and J is TRBJ1-5; D unclear. Per the germline V gene, CDR1 is SGHTA and CDR2 is FQGNSA. The CDR3 length is 15 residues. Between the trimmed V and J ends, which lost 3 bases and 0 bases, there was a span of 9 bases. CDR3 nucleotides: TGTGCCAGCAGCTTCAGGTCGGATAGCAATCAGCCCCAGCATTTT. Encoded protein: CASSFRSDSNQPQHF.

This chain uses TRBV13 with TRBJ2-3; 9 bases are a match to TRBD2. V dropped 7 bases and J dropped 2; count of bases not matched to a gene: 10. Germline-derived CDR1 and CDR2 are PRHDT and FYEKMQ (reference sequence). The CDR3 runs to 16 residues. The CDR3 DNA follows: TGTGCCAGCAACAACCCTCGGACTAGCGCCACAGATACGCAGTATTTT. Its protein is CASNNPRTSATDTQYF.

This clone was found once. J is TRBJ1-1 and V is TRBV15; maybe TRBD1 (5 bases). The CDR3 is 13 residues long. Germline lookup yields CDR1 LNHNV and CDR2 YYDKDF (reference sequence). The ends were cut back, 1 base at V and 6 bases at J, with 9 bases in the middle. The CDR3, as DNA: TGTGCCACCAGCAGAGCGGGCAGGGCTGAAGCTTTCTTT. The encoded protein is CATSRAGRAEAFF.

The chain employs TRBV14 and TRBJ2-1; no clear D. V lost 4 bases, J lost 1 base, and 11 bases lay in between. The germline gives CDR1 SGHDN, CDR2 FVKESK. The CDR3 loop spans 15 amino acids. The CDR3 sequence is CASSPRVRSYNEQFF. Here the CDR3 DNA reads TGTGCCAGCAGCCCTCGGGTAAGGTCCTACAATGAGCAGTTCTTC.

This clone was observed a few times. This chain joins TRBV19 and TRBJ1-5; D call uncertain. Trimming took 6 bases from V and 5 from J, leaving 11 bases between them. CDR3 length: 13 amino acids. CDR1 is LNHDA, CDR2 SQIVND, per germline (reference sequence). CDR3 nucleotides: TGTGCCAGTAGCAAAGGGAGGGATCAGCCCCAGCATTTT. Its protein is CASSKGRDQPQHF.

J is TRBJ1-1 and V is TRBV30; the D is unclear. CDR3 length: 13 amino acids. Trimming left V 3 bases short and J 0 bases short, with 8 bases between. Germline V CDR1 and CDR2: GTSNPN, SVGIG (reference sequence). The CDR3 DNA is TGTGCCTGGAGCCGTGGAATGAACACTGAAGCTTTCTTT. Translating it yields CAWSRGMNTEAFF.

The J gene is TRBJ2-3, the V gene TRBV5-4; D ambiguous. Looked up from germline, CDR1 is SGHNT and CDR2 is YYREEE (reference sequence). This CDR3 spans 15 amino acids. With 4 bases removed from V and 0 bases from J, the gap between germline ends came to 12 bases. As DNA, the CDR3 is TGTGCCAGCAGCCAAGAAACTGCTAGCACAGATACGCAGTATTTT. Translated: CASSQETASTDTQYF.

This clone has just one count. The chain has TRBV10-2 and TRBJ2-7; a weak D match, TRBD2 (6 bases). Per the germline V gene, CDR1 is WSHSY and CDR2 is SAAADI. The CDR3 totals 14 residues. The ends were cut back, 6 bases at V and 5 bases at J, with 17 bases in the middle. CDR3 in DNA: TGCGCCAGCAGCGCATCTAGGGAGGTCGACGAGCAGTACTTC. Translation: CASSASREVDEQYF.

Concerning this clone: In the same sample, other DNA sequences code for this CDR3. The V call is TRBV7-9, the J call TRBJ1-1; TRBD1 might be the D (6 bases). V lost 5 bases and J lost 5, with 9 bases in between. Germline V CDR1 and CDR2: SEHNR, FQNEAQ (reference sequence). This CDR3 has 12 residues. CDR3 sequence (DNA): TGTGCCAGCAGCCCCCAGGGGACTGAAGCTTTCTTT. Translating it yields CASSPQGTEAFF.

The gene calls are TRBV7-8 and TRBJ1-5; D not certain. The length of the CDR3 is 12 residues. The V gene lost 2 bases and the J gene lost 7 bases, with 6 bases spanning the gap. Germline CDR1 reads SGHVS; CDR2 reads FQNEAQ. The CDR3 nucleotides read TGTGCCAGCAGCTTAAATAGGCAGCCCCAGCATTTT. Its translation is CASSLNRQPQHF.

The chain recombines TRBV29-1 with TRBJ2-2, with D unclear. The CDR3 loop spans 14 amino acids. V was shortened by 6 bases and J by 5 bases, with 16 bases between the two germline ends. The germline CDR1 and CDR2 sequences are SQVTM and ANQGSEA. CDR3 DNA sequence: TGCAGCGTACAGACTGCCATGGGTACCGGGGAGCTGTTTTTT. This sequence encodes CSVQTAMGTGELFF.

The chain carries TRBV15 and TRBJ2-3; 14 bases are a match to TRBD2. The CDR3 covers 17 residues. After removal of 5 bases from V and 5 bases from J, the junction contained 9 bases not matched to a gene. The V gene's germline CDR1 is LNHNV and CDR2 YYDKDF (reference sequence). The DNA for the CDR3 is TGTGCCACCAGCGGCCGGACTAGCGGGGGGCCCGGAGATACGCAGTATTTT. Its translation is CATSGRTSGGPGDTQYF.

CDR3 residues: CASSVGGGPTGELFF. CDR3 DNA: TGTGCCAGCAGCGTAGGCGGGGGGCCCACCGGGGAGCTGTTTTTT. V is TRBV9 and J is TRBJ2-2; 8 bases fit TRBD2. The CDR3 covers 15 residues. The V and J ends lost 0 bases and 4 bases, in that order; junction bases with no gene match: 2. CDR1 SGDLS and CDR2 YYNGEE come from the germline V gene. Filled out from reference TRBV9 and TRBJ2-2, the complete variable domain reads DSGVTQTPKHLITATGQRVTLRCSPRSGDLSVYWYQQSLDQGLQFLIQYYNGEERAKGNILERFSAQQFPDLHSELNLSSLELGDSALYFCASSVGGGPTGELFFGEGSRLTVL.

The chain recombines TRBV7-6 with TRBJ1-1; D unresolved. V was trimmed by 6 bases and J by 0 bases, leaving 8 bases between them. This CDR3 is 13 amino acids long. Germline CDR1 is SGHVS and CDR2 is FNYEAQ. CDR3 sequence reads: CASSPGMNTEAFF. Here the CDR3 DNA reads TGTGCCAGCAGTCCCGGGATGAACACTGAAGCTTTCTTT.

The chain has TRBV19 and TRBJ2-1; unclear D gene. This CDR3 is 12 amino acids long. Germline V gives CDR1 LNHDA, CDR2 SQIVND (reference sequence). Trimming removed 3 bases from V and 5 bases from J, with 5 bases in between. The CDR3 nucleotides read TGTGCCAGTAGTATCTTTGACAATGAGCAGTTCTTC. It translates to CASSIFDNEQFF.

The gene calls are TRBV6-5 and TRBJ1-2; tentative D call: TRBD1 (6 bases). This CDR3 has 15 amino acids. V dropped 4 bases and J dropped 4 bases, with 16 bases sitting between them. Looked up from germline, CDR1 is MNHEY and CDR2 is SVGAGI. CDR3 protein: CASSSGQFTFYGYTF. DNA for the CDR3: TGTGCCAGCAGTTCCGGACAGTTCACCTTCTATGGCTACACCTTC.

V usage is TRBV18 and J usage is TRBJ2-1; 8 bases fit TRBD1. Per germline, CDR1 KGHSH and CDR2 LQKENI. V shed 3 bases, J shed 6 bases, and the junction held 16 bases outside the gene matches. The CDR3 has 18 amino acids. As DNA, the CDR3 is TGTGCCAGCTCACCCCGAACCCGGCCAGGGGGCGAGGGCAATGAGCAGTTCTTC. Residues: CASSPRTRPGGEGNEQFF.

The chain carries TRBV25-1 and TRBJ1-5; no clear D. Per the germline V gene, CDR1 is MGHDK and CDR2 is SYGVNS. Trimming cost V 4 bases and J 4 bases, with 5 bases left between them. There are 12 residues in the CDR3. In nucleotides, the CDR3 is TGTGCCAGCAGTGTGGGGAATCAGCCCCAGCATTTT. This translates into CASSVGNQPQHF.

The V and J genes are TRBV29-1 and TRBJ2-3, with D maybe TRBD1 (8 bases). This CDR3 region has 14 residues. From germline, CDR1 is SQVTM and CDR2 ANQGSEA. V gave up 4 bases and J gave up 1 base, with 12 bases separating them. This CDR3 is CSVGTGRGTDTQYF. The CDR3 DNA sequence: TGCAGCGTTGGGACAGGGAGGGGCACAGATACGCAGTATTTT.

This clone showed up just once. The chain uses TRBV10-2 and TRBJ1-4; D possibly corresponds to TRBD1 (5 bases). V was trimmed by 4 bases and J by 6 bases, leaving 15 bases between them. In germline, CDR1 is WSHSY, CDR2 SAAADI. The CDR3 extends over 15 amino acids. The CDR3 spells CASSAGTRIHEKLFF. The CDR3 bases are TGCGCCAGCAGTGCAGGGACCCGTATCCATGAAAAACTGTTTTTT.

This chain uses TRBV19 with TRBJ1-5; D is possibly TRBD1 (6 bases). The CDR3 runs to 14 residues. Trimming left V 6 bases short and J 1 base short, with 10 bases between. Germline V CDR1 and CDR2: LNHDA, SQIVND (reference sequence). The CDR3 sequence is CASRTTGSNQPQHF. In DNA, the CDR3 is TGTGCCAGTAGAACCACAGGGAGCAATCAGCCCCAGCATTTT. The full variable domain, completed using reference TRBV19 and TRBJ1-5, is DGGITQSPKYLFRKEGQNVTLSCEQNLNHDAMYWYRQDPGQGLRLIYYSQIVNDFQKGDIAEGYSVSREKKESFPLTVTSAQKNPTAFYLCASRTTGSNQPQHFGDGTRLSIL.

A single count supports this clone. This chain connects TRBV4-3 to TRBJ1-2, with 8 bases fitting TRBD1. This CDR3 region has 13 residues. The V gene end was trimmed by 4 bases and the J gene end by 8 bases; junction bases not matched to a gene: 6. CDR1 and CDR2 from the germline V gene are LGHNA and YSLEER. The CDR3 sequence: CASSRGQAAGYTF. Here the CDR3 DNA reads TGCGCCAGCAGCCGGGGACAGGCGGCCGGCTACACCTTC.

This chain connects TRBV15 to TRBJ2-7; D might be TRBD2 (7 bases). CDR3 length: 16 amino acids. The V end was cut by 0 bases, the J end by 5 bases, with 17 bases between. Germline CDR1 LNHNV, CDR2 YYDKDF (reference sequence). CDR3 in DNA: TGTGCCACCAGCAGAGAGTACGGGGGGCTTGTGGACGAGCAGTACTTC. Its translation: CATSREYGGLVDEQYF.